One sample yielded the 18 T cell receptor beta chains listed below, sequenced in a study of monozygotic twins with inflammatory bowel disease. TCRdb re-called the 5' RACE reads and gives one entry per CDR3 protein, without DNA. This sample's clone table lists 440,000 or so distinct CDR3 sequences. The sequenced material came from blood. The origin of the receptors is a human donor with ulcerative colitis or Crohn's disease, or a healthy co-twin of an affected twin (not recorded which).

The V and J genes are TRBV7-9 and TRBJ1-1. The CDR3 has 11 residues. CDR1 is SEHNR, CDR2 FQNEAQ, per germline (reference sequence). The CDR3 loop is CASRAMVEAFF.

The chain couples TRBV7-9 to TRBJ1-4; TCRdb picks TRBD1, but there is no DNA to check that call. This CDR3 spans 16 amino acids. The germline V gene encodes CDR1 SEHNR and CDR2 FQNEAQ (reference sequence). The CDR3: CASSAIRQATNEKLFF.

The chain employs TRBV5-1 and TRBJ1-1; the TCRdb D gene call, TRBD1, has no DNA to confirm it. CDR1 SGHRS and CDR2 YFSETQ come from the germline V gene. The CDR3 totals 18 residues. The CDR3 sequence: CASSSLPGTGGRNTEAFF.

The V and J genes are TRBV12-3 or TRBV12-4 and TRBJ2-7. This CDR3 has 12 residues. CDR3 in amino acids: CASSFISYEQYF.

This rearrangement joins TRBV28 to TRBJ1-3. The CDR3 is 16 residues long. The germline V gene has CDR1 MDHEN and CDR2 SYDVKM. CDR3 loop: CASSRWMAISGNTIYF.

V and J are TRBV7-9 and TRBJ2-7; TCRdb's assignment of TRBD2 cannot be checked, as there is no DNA. The CDR3 totals 13 residues. CDR1 and CDR2 from the germline V gene are SEHNR and FQNEAQ (reference sequence). CDR3: CASSAGSYYEQYF. The whole variable domain, filled in from reference TRBV7-9 and TRBJ2-7, reads DTGVSQNPRHKITKRGQNVTFRCDPISEHNRLYWYRQTLGQGPEFLTYFQNEAQLEKSRLLSDRFSAERPKGSFSTLEIQRTEQGDSAMYLCASSAGSYYEQYFGPGTRLTVT.

V gene TRBV3-1 combines with J gene TRBJ2-5; TCRdb gives TRBD2 as the D gene, but with no DNA this cannot be confirmed. There are 14 residues in the CDR3. Germline CDR1 and CDR2: LGHDT and YNNKEL (reference sequence). The CDR3 spells CASSLGVRGETQYF.

The rearrangement links TRBV5-1 to TRBJ2-3; TCRdb returns TRBD2, unconfirmable since there is no DNA. The CDR3 has 16 residues. Germline V gene lookup returns CDR1 SGHRS and CDR2 YFSETQ. CDR3 protein: CASSSSRELWTDTQYF.

The chain combines TRBV4-3 with TRBJ2-1; the TRBD2 assignment by TCRdb is unverifiable without DNA. CDR1 and CDR2 from the germline V gene are LGHNA and YSLEER. The CDR3 sequence is 16 residues long. CDR3 in amino acids: CASSQLALTVYNEQFF.

The chain joins TRBV20-1 to TRBJ2-2; TCRdb's D call of TRBD1 is untestable without DNA. Germline-derived CDR1 and CDR2 are DFQATT and SNEGSKA (reference sequence). The CDR3 is made up of 14 amino acids. The CDR3 loop reads CSSFAGQGNGELFF.

The genes are TRBV5-1 and TRBJ2-5; the TCRdb D gene call, TRBD2, has no DNA to confirm it. CDR3 length equals 17 residues. The V gene's germline CDR1 is SGHRS and CDR2 YFSETQ. This CDR3 is CASSFLRTSGGGETQYF. Complete variable domain (other parts from reference TRBV5-1 and TRBJ2-5): KAGVTQTPRYLIKTRGQQVTLSCSPISGHRSVSWYQQTPGQGLQFLFEYFSETQRNKGNFPGRFSGRQFSNSRSEMNVSTLELGDSALYLCASSFLRTSGGGETQYFGPGTRLLVL.

This rearrangement joins TRBV7-9 to TRBJ2-2; TCRdb lists TRBD1, though no DNA is available to test this call. CDR3 length equals 15 residues. Looked up from germline, CDR1 is SEHNR and CDR2 is FQNEAQ (reference sequence). The CDR3 sequence is CASRSPGTGTGELFF.

This rearrangement joins TRBV6-1 to TRBJ2-7. CDR1 is MNHNS, CDR2 SASEGT, per germline. The CDR3 length is 11 residues. The CDR3 spells CATSGGMEQYF.

The chain is built from TRBV19 and TRBJ1-2. The CDR3 is made up of 14 amino acids. Germline V gene lookup returns CDR1 LNHDA and CDR2 SQIVND (reference sequence). The CDR3 loop reads CASKERRSNYGYTF.

CDR3 sequence: CSGRDATNEKLFF. The gene calls are TRBV29-1 and TRBJ1-4. CDR3 length equals 13 residues. Germline CDR1 is SQVTM and CDR2 is ANQGSEA. Together with reference TRBV29-1 and TRBJ1-4, the CDR3 gives the full variable domain: SAVISQKPSRDICQRGTSLTIQCQVDSQVTMMFWYRQQPGQSLTLIATANQGSEATYESGFVIDKFPISRPNLTFSTLTVSNMSPEDSSIYLCSGRDATNEKLFFGSGTQLSVL.

The gene calls are TRBV2 and TRBJ2-7. This CDR3 contains 13 residues. CDR1 and CDR2 (germline): SNHLY, FYNNEI. The CDR3 sequence is CASSGVFSYEQYF.

This sequence joins TRBV6-1 and TRBJ1-5. Germline V gives CDR1 MNHNS, CDR2 SASEGT. The CDR3 length is 12 residues. The CDR3: CASPLSNQPQHF.

The chain uses TRBV20-1 and TRBJ2-1; TCRdb returns TRBD2, unconfirmable since there is no DNA. The CDR3 is made up of 15 amino acids. Germline values: CDR1 DFQATT, CDR2 SNEGSKA (reference sequence). CDR3 amino acids: CSASSPRSPYNEQFF.